This T cell receptor (beta chain) was identified during a study of OX40 agonist ivuxolimab in advanced cancers. Study information: Earlier anti-PD-1, anti-PD-L1 or anti-CTLA-4 therapy was permitted; 40% had received some. Overall study results and limits: Several nonresponders also turned out to have low normalized T-cell clonal expansion. CD4+ and CD8+ blood T cells expanded clonally by week 6 at 0.1 to 3.0 mg/kg.

Regarding this clone: Its antigen remains unknown.

The repertoire was sequenced with immunoSEQ multiplex PCR; TCRdb's copy has only in-frame clones and lacks some. The sample includes tens of thousands of clones, about 90% seen only once; the top ten take roughly 8.9%. From germline, CDR1 is MRHNA and CDR2 SNTAGT. The CDR3 is 13 residues long. With V trimmed by 2 bases and J by 13 bases, 5 bases remained unmatched. This receptor was identified in an adult with an advanced solid tumor such as melanoma, head and neck, liver or kidney cancer. The chain combines TRBV6-4 with TRBJ2-1; 10 positions match TRBD2. This sample comprised CD4+ or CD8+ T cells sorted from blood, obtained in a trial of the OX40 agonist ivuxolimab. The CDR3, as DNA: TGTGCCAGCAGTGACCAGCGGGGGGGTCTTCAGTTCTTC. It yields the protein CASSDQRGGLQFF.